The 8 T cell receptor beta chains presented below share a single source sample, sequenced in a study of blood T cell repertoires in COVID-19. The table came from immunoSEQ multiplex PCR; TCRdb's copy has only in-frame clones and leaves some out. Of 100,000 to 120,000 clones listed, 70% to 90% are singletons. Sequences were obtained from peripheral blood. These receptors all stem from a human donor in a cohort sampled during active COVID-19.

CDR3 sequence reads: CASSPTGAYNEQFF. In nucleotides, the CDR3 is TGTGCCAGCAGCCCGACAGGGGCCTACAATGAGCAGTTCTTC. The rearrangement links TRBV9 to TRBJ2-1; 8 bases line up with TRBD1. V lost 4 bases to trimming and J lost 2 bases; unmatched junction nucleotides: 2. This CDR3 has 14 amino acids. Germline V gene data show CDR1 as SGDLS and CDR2 as YYNGEE.

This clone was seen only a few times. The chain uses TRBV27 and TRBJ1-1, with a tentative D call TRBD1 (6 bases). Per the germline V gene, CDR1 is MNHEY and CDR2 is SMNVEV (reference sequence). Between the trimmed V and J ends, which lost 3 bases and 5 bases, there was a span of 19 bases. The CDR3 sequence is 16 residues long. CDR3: CASSFRLGTGTTEAFF. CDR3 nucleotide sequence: TGTGCCAGCAGTTTCCGGCTTGGTACAGGGACGACTGAAGCTTTCTTT.

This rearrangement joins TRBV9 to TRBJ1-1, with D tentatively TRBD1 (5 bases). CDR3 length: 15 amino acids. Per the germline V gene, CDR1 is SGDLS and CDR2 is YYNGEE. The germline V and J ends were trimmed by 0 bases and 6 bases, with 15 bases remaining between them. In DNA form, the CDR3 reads TGTGCCAGCAGCGTAGGGGTAGGGGTAATCGCTGAAGCTTTCTTT. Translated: CASSVGVGVIAEAFF.

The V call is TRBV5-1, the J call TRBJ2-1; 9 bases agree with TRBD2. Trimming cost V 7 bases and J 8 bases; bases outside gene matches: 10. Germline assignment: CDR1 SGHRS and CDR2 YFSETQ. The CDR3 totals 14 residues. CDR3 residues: CASAAGSGRDEQFF. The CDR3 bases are TGCGCCAGCGCCGCCGGTAGCGGGAGAGATGAGCAGTTCTTC.

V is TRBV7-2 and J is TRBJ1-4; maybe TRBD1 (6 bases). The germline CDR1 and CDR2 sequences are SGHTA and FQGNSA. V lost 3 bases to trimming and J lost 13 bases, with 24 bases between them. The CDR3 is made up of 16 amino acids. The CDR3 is CASSFSGGAHLGRLFF. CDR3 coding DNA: TGTGCCAGCAGCTTTAGCGGGGGGGCCCATCTAGGACGACTGTTTTTT.

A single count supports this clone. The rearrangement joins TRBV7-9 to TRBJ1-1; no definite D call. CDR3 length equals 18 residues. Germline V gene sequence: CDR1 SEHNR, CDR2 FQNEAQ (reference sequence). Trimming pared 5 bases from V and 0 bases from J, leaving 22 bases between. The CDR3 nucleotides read TGTGCCAGCAGCCAATACCCGGCGAACAGCAGGATGAACACTGAAGCTTTCTTT. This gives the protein CASSQYPANSRMNTEAFF.

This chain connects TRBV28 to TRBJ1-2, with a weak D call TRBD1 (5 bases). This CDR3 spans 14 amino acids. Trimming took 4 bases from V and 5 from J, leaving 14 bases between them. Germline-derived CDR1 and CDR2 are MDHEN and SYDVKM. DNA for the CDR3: TGTGCCAGCAGTTCGAGCGGGACCTATTATGGCTACACCTTC. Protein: CASSSSGTYYGYTF.

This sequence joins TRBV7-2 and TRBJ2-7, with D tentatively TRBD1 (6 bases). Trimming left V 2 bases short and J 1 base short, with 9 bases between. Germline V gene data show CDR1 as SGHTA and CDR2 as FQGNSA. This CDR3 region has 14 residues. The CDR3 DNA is TGTGCCAGCAGCTTACAGACAGGATCCTACGAGCAGTACTTC. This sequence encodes CASSLQTGSYEQYF.